Listed below are T cell receptor beta chains from one sample, sequenced in a study of early T cells in non-severe SARS-CoV-2 infection. TCRdb used MiXCR to reprocess the 5' RACE reads, holding one entry per CDR3 protein. The sample comprises approximately 66,000 distinct CDR3 sequences, less than 15% of which are singletons, and about 5.2% rests with the top ten. Specimen: whole blood. Receptors were obtained from an adult who was a healthcare worker with PCR-confirmed SARS-CoV-2 infection or an uninfected control (not recorded which). CDR3s include the opening cysteine and the closing phenylalanine or tryptophan. A D gene is named only where the DNA matches it firmly. Some rows mark clone size as missing; the rest say once, few, many or name a class of expanded clone.

TRBJ2-3	TRBD2	-	TRBV20-1	TGCAGTGCTAGAGCCTGGACTAGCGGCACAGATACGCAGTATTTT	CSARAWTSGTDTQYF
TRBJ2-5	TRBD1	many	TRBV7-6	TGTGCCAGCAGCGCAAGGCTGGACAGGGAAGAGACCCAGTACTTC	CASSARLDREETQYF
TRBJ2-3	TRBD1	many	TRBV5-1	TGCGCCAGCAGCCGGGACAGTCAGATCACAGATACGCAGTATTTT	CASSRDSQITDTQYF
TRBJ1-2	-	-	TRBV30	TGTGCCTGGAGTGCCCTGGGGGGGTATGGCTACACCTTC	CAWSALGGYGYTF
TRBJ1-2	-	few	TRBV3-1	TGTGCCAGCAGCCCAGGGGCTCAGGGCTACACCTTC	CASSPGAQGYTF
TRBJ2-7	TRBD2	many	TRBV18	TGTGCCAGCTCACCAGGTTCTGGACTAGCCCAACTTTACGAGCAGTACTTC	CASSPGSGLAQLYEQYF
TRBJ2-6	-	-	TRBV29-1	TGCAGCGCAACGGGTTCTGGGGCCAACGTCCTGACTTTC	CSATGSGANVLTF
TRBJ1-5	-	many	TRBV20-1	TGCAGTGCTAGAGACGGGAATCAGCCCCAGCATTTT	CSARDGNQPQHF
TRBJ2-7	-	many	TRBV7-2	TGTGCCAGCAGCTTATACGGGAGTCTCCACGAGCAGTACTTC	CASSLYGSLHEQYF
TRBJ2-1	-	-	TRBV10-3	TGTGCCATCAGTGAGGGGGGCGAGCAGTTCTTC	CAISEGGEQFF
TRBJ1-1	-	few	TRBV5-1	TGCGCCAGCAGCTTGTCCGGGACAACAACTGAAGCTTTCTTT	CASSLSGTTTEAFF
TRBJ1-5	TRBD1	-	TRBV4-1	TGCGCCAGCAGCCACGGGGACAGGGCGAGGAGCAATCAGCCCCAGCATTTT	CASSHGDRARSNQPQHF
TRBJ2-5	-	many	TRBV29-1	TGCAGCGTTGAAGGTGTGGAACAGACCCTAGAGACCCAGTACTTC	CSVEGVEQTLETQYF
TRBJ2-3	-	many	TRBV5-1	TGCGCCAGCAGCTTAGGTGAAGCCACAGATACGCAGTATTTT	CASSLGEATDTQYF
TRBJ2-3	TRBD2	-	TRBV7-2	TGTGCCAGCAGCTTATCTAGCGGGGGGGCCGCAGATACGCAGTATTTT	CASSLSSGGAADTQYF
TRBJ1-1	-	many	TRBV5-1	TGCGCCAGCAAGGACAGCGTGCCAGGTGAAGCTTTCTTT	CASKDSVPGEAFF
TRBJ2-7	TRBD1	-	TRBV11-2	TGTGCCAGCACACAAATACCCGGGACAGAAACCTACGAGCAGTACTTC	CASTQIPGTETYEQYF
TRBJ2-7	-	many	TRBV6-6	TGTGCCAGCAGCCGTAGCGGCTACGAGCAGTACTTC	CASSRSGYEQYF
TRBJ2-1	-	many	TRBV7-6	TGTGCCAGCAGCACCGCGCCCCACAATGAGCAGTTCTTC	CASSTAPHNEQFF
TRBJ1-1	-	-	TRBV27	TGTGCCAGCAGCCGAACACCGACAGGAAGCAACACTGAAGCTTTCTTT	CASSRTPTGSNTEAFF
TRBJ1-6	-	many	TRBV6-8	TGTGCCAGCAGTTACCTCCGCCGGGGGTTCCATAATTCACCCCTCCACTTT	CASSYLRRGFHNSPLHF
TRBJ2-7	TRBD1	many	TRBV20-1	TGCAGTGCTAGGGACCGACAGGGTAGTCCCTACGAGCAGTACTTC	CSARDRQGSPYEQYF
TRBJ1-5	TRBD1	-	TRBV5-5	TGTGCCAGCAGCTTTACGACAGGGGGAACCAATCAGCCCCAGCATTTT	CASSFTTGGTNQPQHF
TRBJ2-5	TRBD1	many	TRBV5-1	TGCGCCAGCAGACCAGGGGGCGAGGAGACCCAGTACTTC	CASRPGGEETQYF
TRBJ1-6	-	-	TRBV12-3/TRBV12-4	TGTGCCAGCAGTTTAGGGGGGGGATCACCCCTCCACTTT	CASSLGGGSPLHF
TRBJ1-6	-	-	TRBV7-9	TGTGCCAGCAGCCCCGGGACACCCTATAATTCACCCCTCCACTTT	CASSPGTPYNSPLHF
TRBJ1-6	-	few	TRBV3-1	TGTGCCAGCAGCCCCGTAAAGGGAGGGAAGGGTAATTCACCCCTCCACTTT	CASSPVKGGKGNSPLHF
TRBJ1-2	-	few	TRBV6-5	TGTGCCAGCAGTTCTCCAGGGGACTATGGCTACACCTTC	CASSSPGDYGYTF
TRBJ2-1	-	-	TRBV6-5	TGTGCCAGCAGCGCGGGGCGATCGAGGAGCGATGAGCAGTTCTTC	CASSAGRSRSDEQFF
TRBJ2-3	-	-	TRBV29-1	TGCAGCGTCACACAGAGCACAGATACGCAGTATTTT	CSVTQSTDTQYF
TRBJ2-7	-	few	TRBV7-2	TGTGCCAGCAGCTTATTATACGAGCAGTACTTC	CASSLLYEQYF
TRBJ1-2	-	many	TRBV7-9	TGTGCCAGCAGCCTTGATAACTATGGCTACACCTTC	CASSLDNYGYTF
TRBJ2-4	TRBD1	-	TRBV19	TGTGCCAGTAGTATAGTGGCAGGGGGTCAAAACATTCAGTACTTC	CASSIVAGGQNIQYF
TRBJ1-1	TRBD1	-	TRBV3-1	TGTGCCAGCAGCCGAGAAAGGGGCAGGGGGCAGACTGAAGCTTTCTTT	CASSRERGRGQTEAFF
TRBJ1-2	-	-	TRBV5-1	TGCGCCAGCAGCCTGGGGGGAGCAGTGAACTATGGCTACACCTTC	CASSLGGAVNYGYTF
TRBJ1-1	-	many	TRBV28	TGTGCCAGCAGCCTGGTTAAATCGGAAGCTTTCTTT	CASSLVKSEAFF
TRBJ1-4	TRBD1	many	TRBV3-1	TGTGCCAGCAGCCAAGTTGACAGGGGGCGTGAAAAACTGTTTTTT	CASSQVDRGREKLFF
TRBJ2-1	-	few	TRBV20-1	TGCAGTGCTACACCCCCCTACAATGAGCAGTTCTTC	CSATPPYNEQFF
TRBJ2-7	TRBD1	many	TRBV10-3	TGTGCCATCAACCCGGGACAGGGGGCCTACGAGCAGTACTTC	CAINPGQGAYEQYF
TRBJ2-5	TRBD1	-	TRBV6-2/TRBV6-3	TGTGCCAGCAGTTACTCGACAGGGCTTGGAGGAAGAATGGGAGAAACCCAGTACTTC	CASSYSTGLGGRMGETQYF
TRBJ2-7	-	-	TRBV10-2	TGCGCCATGCAGAAGAAGCCCGAGCAGTACTTC	CAMQKKPEQYF
TRBJ2-1	TRBD1	many	TRBV7-6	TGTGCCAGCAGTCACAGGGGACATGAGCAGTTCTTC	CASSHRGHEQFF
TRBJ2-3	-	-	TRBV5-1	TGCGCCAGCAGCTTGGAAATGGCAGATACGCAGTATTTT	CASSLEMADTQYF
TRBJ1-5	-	many	TRBV7-2	TGTGCCAGCAGCCCCTTATCGGGGGGAGGACAGCCCCAGCATTTT	CASSPLSGGGQPQHF
TRBJ2-7	-	few	TRBV4-1	TGCGCCAGCAGCCAAGAACGCACAGGGTATTTATACGAGCAGTACTTC	CASSQERTGYLYEQYF
TRBJ2-5	-	few	TRBV5-6	TGTGCCAGCAGCTCGCCTCGATGGACCCAGTACTTC	CASSSPRWTQYF